This T cell receptor (beta chain) appears in the sequencing data of a study of cytomegalovirus exposure and HLA in healthy donors. Study-level results: The study labeled fewer than 200 TCR beta chains cytomegalovirus-associated. Trimming of TCR beta V- and J-genes showed a link, identified in a later analysis, to a missense DCLRE1C variant. In a later analysis, DRB1 alleles had the most associated TCRs; HLA-C alleles the fewest.

Both 60 Vbeta primers and 13 Jbeta primers went into the PCR. Generated by immunoSEQ multiplex PCR, the TCRdb table keeps only in-frame clones and is missing some. Its table records about 160,000 clones. The CDR3 loop spans 16 amino acids. V shed 6 bases and J 8 bases; nucleotides not matched to a gene: 13. Germline CDR1 and CDR2: ENHRY and SYGVKD. Regarding this clone: Its specificity is not known.

The specimen sequenced was PBMCs. The chain employs TRBV10-3 and TRBJ2-1; the match to TRBD2 covers 10 bases. The sequence derives from a man aged 25-40 years in good health and CMV-seronegative. This chain's CDR3 is CAIRISSGSSVDEQFF. The CDR3 DNA is TGTGCCATCAGGATCTCTAGCGGGAGTAGTGTAGATGAGCAGTTCTTC.